Sequencing of this TCR beta chain was carried out in a study of blood T cell repertoires in COVID-19. Study-level information: From the United States, Italy and Spain came samples of acute and convalescent COVID-19. Sources were T cells, B-cell-depleted T cells, or PBMCs; the material itself was cDNA or gDNA.

In the study's own analysis: Cell counts per sample came from amplifying reference gene primers. This table comes from immunoSEQ multiplex PCR, and its TCRdb copy is limited to in-frame clones, with some not included. That table supplies the V and J calls and clone size; D and trimming were determined from the DNA. In the table there are 200,000 to 250,000 clones, 80% of which are singletons. About this clone: The sample has other DNA sequences that encode this CDR3 too.

Germline V gene data show CDR1 as MNHEY and CDR2 as SMNVEV (reference sequence). CDR3 size: 15 residues. J gave up 0 bases and V 5 bases, and 6 bases lay outside the gene matches. This clonotype was obtained from a woman in her seventies with acute or convalescent COVID-19. Sequenced: peripheral blood. The V gene is TRBV27, the J gene TRBJ2-7, with 8 bases aligning to TRBD1. CDR3 nucleotide sequence: TGTGCCAGCAGTCCCAGGGGGCTGAGCTCCTACGAGCAGTACTTC. Its protein is CASSPRGLSSYEQYF.